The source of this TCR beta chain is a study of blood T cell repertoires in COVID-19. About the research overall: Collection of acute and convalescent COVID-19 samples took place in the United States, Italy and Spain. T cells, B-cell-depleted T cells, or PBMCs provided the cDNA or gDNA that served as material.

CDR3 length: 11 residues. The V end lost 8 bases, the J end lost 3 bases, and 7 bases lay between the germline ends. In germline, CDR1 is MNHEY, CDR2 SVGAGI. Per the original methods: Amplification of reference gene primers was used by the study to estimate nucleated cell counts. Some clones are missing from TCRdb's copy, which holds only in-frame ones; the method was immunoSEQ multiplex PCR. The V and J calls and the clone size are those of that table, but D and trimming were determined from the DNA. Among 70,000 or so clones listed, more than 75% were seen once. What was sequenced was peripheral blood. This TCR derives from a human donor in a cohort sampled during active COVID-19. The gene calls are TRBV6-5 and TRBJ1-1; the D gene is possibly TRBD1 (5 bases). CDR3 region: CASGGDTEAFF. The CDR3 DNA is TGTGCCAGCGGGGGGGACACTGAAGCTTTCTTT.